The rows below give T cell receptor beta chains drawn from one sample of a study of T cells in Graves' hyperthyroidism and ophthalmopathy. TCRdb re-derived calls from the multiplex PCR reads in MiXCR, one entry per CDR3 protein. The table records hundreds of thousands of distinct CDR3 sequences, approximately 14% of them present only once. Sequenced input: blood. These receptors all stem from a woman aged 18-29 years with Graves' hyperthyroidism. CDR3s include the opening cysteine and the closing phenylalanine or tryptophan. The D gene is left open where the match is weak. A clone size is listed for some rows: how often the clone was seen (once, few, many), or a class if it is expanded.

d_gene	abundance	v_gene	j_gene	CDR3aa	CDR3nt
-	few	TRBV14	TRBJ2-7	CASSQVGRITYEQYF	TGTGCCAGCAGCCAAGTGGGACGCATCACCTACGAGCAGTACTTC
-	-	TRBV7-9	TRBJ2-3	CASSTPMDEYTDTQYF	TGTGCCAGCAGCACCCCGATGGACGAATACACAGATACGCAGTATTTT
TRBD2	few	TRBV25-1	TRBJ2-3	CASSPRGRSTDTQYF	TGTGCCAGCAGTCCGCGGGGGAGAAGCACAGATACGCAGTATTTT
-	-	TRBV28	TRBJ2-7	CATKTSPYEQYF	TGTGCCACCAAGACTTCCCCCTACGAGCAGTACTTC
-	many	TRBV3-1	TRBJ1-1	CASRKDRATEAFF	TGTGCCAGCAGGAAGGACAGAGCCACTGAAGCTTTCTTT
-	many	TRBV11-2	TRBJ2-7	CASRRARSSYEQYF	TGTGCCAGCAGAAGAGCGCGGAGCTCCTACGAGCAGTACTTC
-	-	TRBV7-9	TRBJ2-7	CASIRDGSYEQYF	TGTGCCAGCATCCGGGACGGTTCCTACGAGCAGTACTTC
-	many	TRBV11-2	TRBJ1-5	CASSLAAYSNQPQHF	TGTGCCAGCAGCTTAGCAGCCTATAGCAATCAGCCCCAGCATTTT
-	-	TRBV30	TRBJ1-1	CAWSSRGSITEAFF	TGTGCCTGGAGTTCAAGGGGATCTATCACTGAAGCTTTCTTT
-	few	TRBV5-6	TRBJ2-1	CASSLGGPGYNEQFF	TGTGCCAGCAGCTTGGGGGGCCCCGGGTACAATGAGCAGTTCTTC
-	once	TRBV19	TRBJ1-2	CASSIAVNYGYAF	TGTGCCAGTAGTATTGCCGTGAACTATGGCTACGCCTTC
-	-	TRBV10-2	TRBJ1-2	CASSESFTLMEDSLYKEGYTF	TGCGCCAGCAGTGAGTCGTTCACCTTGATGGAGGACAGCCTCTACAAGGAAGGCTACACCTTC
TRBD2	-	TRBV24-1	TRBJ2-3	CATSDLLSGLADTDTQYF	TGTGCCACCAGTGATTTGCTATCGGGACTAGCGGACACAGATACGCAGTATTTT
TRBD1	many	TRBV28	TRBJ2-7	CASSPWGTGGIEQYF	TGTGCCAGCAGTCCTTGGGGGACAGGGGGTATCGAGCAGTACTTC
-	-	TRBV10-2	TRBJ1-5	CASSESILSRWRQPQHF	TGCGCCAGCAGTGAGTCCATTTTGAGTCGGTGGAGGCAGCCCCAGCATTTT
-	many	TRBV5-1	TRBJ1-1	CASTLTAGARGTEAFF	TGCGCCAGCACCCTTACCGCCGGGGCGCGGGGCACTGAAGCTTTCTTT
-	many	TRBV2	TRBJ2-1	CASKTSPKNNEQFF	TGTGCCAGCAAGACTAGTCCTAAGAACAATGAGCAGTTCTTC
TRBD1	many	TRBV5-6	TRBJ1-2	CASSFATGRDYGYTF	TGTGCCAGCAGCTTTGCGACAGGGAGGGACTATGGCTACACCTTC
-	few	TRBV6-1	TRBJ1-5	CASTNPPLGAQPQHF	TGTGCCAGCACCAACCCCCCTCTCGGGGCTCAGCCCCAGCATTTT
-	-	TRBV7-9	TRBJ1-2	CASSLDLLNYGYTF	TGTGCCAGCAGCTTAGACCTACTAAACTATGGCTACACCTTC
-	-	TRBV5-1	TRBJ1-4	CASSSRGLPEKLFF	TGCGCCAGCAGCTCCCGGGGCCTCCCGGAAAAACTGTTTTTT
TRBD2	many	TRBV3-1	TRBJ2-3	CASSQDPSGRGTDTQYF	TGTGCCAGCAGCCAAGACCCCAGCGGGAGAGGAACAGATACGCAGTATTTT
TRBD2	-	TRBV3-1	TRBJ2-4	CASSQDPPAGLAKNIQYF	TGTGCCAGCAGCCAAGATCCCCCAGCGGGATTAGCCAAAAACATTCAGTACTTC
-	many	TRBV5-1	TRBJ2-3	CASSPRVTDTQYF	TGCGCCAGCAGCCCCAGGGTCACAGATACGCAGTATTTT
TRBD2	many	TRBV7-8	TRBJ2-2	CASSPRGLASSGELFF	TGTGCCAGCAGCCCGCGGGGACTAGCGAGCTCCGGGGAGCTGTTTTTT
-	-	TRBV6-1	TRBJ2-1	CASSETVHEQFF	TGTGCCAGCAGTGAAACGGTCCATGAGCAGTTCTTC
TRBD2	-	TRBV20-1	TRBJ2-1	CSARGGTSGSNEQFF	TGCAGTGCTAGAGGCGGGACTAGCGGGAGCAATGAGCAGTTCTTC
-	many	TRBV29-1	TRBJ1-2	CSVEADYYGYTF	TGCAGCGTTGAGGCGGATTACTATGGCTACACCTTC
TRBD2	-	TRBV5-1	TRBJ2-1	CASSPGTSDQSEQFF	TGCGCCAGCAGTCCCGGGACTAGCGACCAGAGTGAGCAGTTCTTC
-	many	TRBV30	TRBJ2-3	CAWSGISTDTQYF	TGTGCCTGGAGTGGTATATCAACAGATACGCAGTATTTT
-	many	TRBV7-2	TRBJ2-7	CASSLAIPPSDEQYF	TGTGCCAGCAGCTTAGCCATCCCTCCTAGCGACGAGCAGTACTTC
-	many	TRBV3-1	TRBJ2-3	CASSQDTDTQYF	TGTGCCAGCTCACAAGACACAGATACGCAGTATTTT
-	many	TRBV27	TRBJ2-1	CASSSSWSSYNEQFF	TGTGCCAGCAGTAGTAGCTGGAGCTCCTACAATGAGCAGTTCTTC
-	many	TRBV11-3	TRBJ2-5	CASSFWGTGRQETQYF	TGTGCCAGCAGCTTTTGGGGAACGGGCCGACAAGAGACCCAGTACTTC
-	-	TRBV3-1	TRBJ2-7	CASSVNYGQDSQQYF	TGTGCCAGCAGCGTCAACTATGGGCAAGACTCCCAGCAGTACTTC
TRBD2	-	TRBV20-1	TRBJ2-4	CSARTSGRGIRNIQYF	TGCAGTGCTAGAACTAGCGGGAGGGGGATTAGAAACATTCAGTACTTC
-	-	TRBV6-2/TRBV6-3	TRBJ2-1	CASSYLSGESSYNEQFF	TGTGCCAGCAGTTACCTCTCGGGTGAGTCCTCCTACAATGAGCAGTTCTTC
-	-	TRBV13	TRBJ2-7	CASSFNRFYSYEQYF	TGTGCCAGCAGCTTCAACAGGTTTTACTCCTACGAGCAGTACTTC
TRBD2	once	TRBV24-1	TRBJ2-3	CATSDPLAGAADTQYF	TGTGCCACCAGTGATCCCCTAGCGGGAGCCGCAGATACGCAGTATTTT
-	-	TRBV9	TRBJ2-2	CDSSVVSGELFF	TGTGACAGCAGCGTAGTCAGCGGGGAGCTGTTTTTT
-	many	TRBV6-5	TRBJ2-2	CASSYSPGELFF	TGTGCCAGCAGTTACTCACCGGGGGAGCTGTTTTTT
TRBD2	many	TRBV6-1	TRBJ2-3	CASNFPGGARTDTQYF	TGTGCCAGCAATTTCCCGGGGGGAGCACGCACAGATACGCAGTATTTT
-	few	TRBV20-1	TRBJ2-3	CSAPRTANTDTQYF	TGCAGTGCGCCTCGGACAGCGAACACAGATACGCAGTATTTT
TRBD1	-	TRBV29-1	TRBJ1-1	CSVSTGGRAFF	TGCAGCGTTTCAACAGGGGGGAGAGCTTTCTTT
TRBD2	-	TRBV30	TRBJ2-1	CAWSTSGPYNEQFF	TGTGCCTGGAGTACTAGCGGGCCTTACAATGAGCAGTTCTTC
TRBD2	-	TRBV5-1	TRBJ2-1	CASSLVGRGGGASYNEQFF	TGCGCCAGCAGCTTGGTGGGGCGGGGGGGGGGAGCCTCCTACAATGAGCAGTTCTTC
TRBD1	many	TRBV30	TRBJ2-3	CAGGDRALTDTQYF	TGTGCCGGGGGTGACAGGGCCCTCACAGATACGCAGTATTTT
-	many	TRBV15	TRBJ2-3	CATSGDTRRADTQYF	TGTGCCACCAGCGGCGACACCCGAAGGGCAGATACGCAGTATTTT
TRBD2	many	TRBV6-1	TRBJ2-1	CASSWTSGRNNEQFF	TGTGCCAGCAGTTGGACTAGCGGGAGGAACAATGAGCAGTTCTTC
-	many	TRBV3-1	TRBJ2-7	CASSRGGYEQYF	TGTGCCAGCTCCAGGGGTGGATACGAGCAGTACTTC
-	many	TRBV12-3/TRBV12-4	TRBJ2-1	CASSLGPRDWYNEQFF	TGTGCCAGCAGTTTGGGCCCTAGGGACTGGTACAATGAGCAGTTCTTC
TRBD1	few	TRBV13	TRBJ2-7	CASRRQGASEQYF	TGTGCCAGCAGGAGGCAGGGGGCGTCCGAGCAGTACTTC
-	many	TRBV29-1	TRBJ2-7	CSVGDRTSYEQYF	TGCAGCGTTGGTGACAGAACATCCTACGAGCAGTACTTC
-	-	TRBV24-1	TRBJ2-7	CATSDLKASGDEQYF	TGTGCCACCAGTGATTTGAAGGCGTCCGGTGACGAGCAGTACTTC
-	few	TRBV19	TRBJ2-5	CASSNQGQETQYF	TGTGCCAGTAGTAATCAGGGCCAAGAGACCCAGTACTTC
-	few	TRBV24-1	TRBJ2-5	CATSDTTDIQETQYF	TGTGCCACCAGTGACACGACAGATATCCAAGAGACCCAGTACTTC
TRBD2	few	TRBV6-5	TRBJ2-3	CASGGTSGSQYF	TGTGCCAGCGGCGGGACTAGCGGGTCGCAGTATTTT
-	-	TRBV27	TRBJ2-2	CASMIQGRLRTGELFF	TGTGCCAGCATGATACAGGGTCGGCTTCGCACCGGGGAGCTGTTTTTT
-	many	TRBV19	TRBJ2-1	CASSISSSYNEQFF	TGTGCCAGTAGTATAAGTTCTTCCTACAATGAGCAGTTCTTC
-	few	TRBV7-9	TRBJ2-7	CASSSLTGTGAYEQYF	TGTGCCAGCAGCTCTTTAACCGGTACGGGAGCCTACGAGCAGTACTTC